The subject of this entry is one TCR beta chain. The assay was immunoSEQ multiplex PCR, and TCRdb's table has in-frame clones only and misses some. In the table there are some 1,500 clones, approximately 23% of which are singletons. These data come from a study of T cells in localized non-small cell lung cancer. The CDR3 has 15 amino acids. The chain carries TRBV1 and TRBJ2-5; no check of the table's D call, TRBD2, against the DNA was made. TRBV1 represents a pseudogene. This TCR was recovered from a woman aged 40-70 years with stage I lung adenocarcinoma. The starting material was normal lung tissue next to the tumor, obtained before any cancer treatment. CDR3 coding DNA: TGCGCCAGCAGCCAAGAGCGGGGGGGCCAAGAGACCCAGTACTTC. Translation gives CASSQERGGQETQYF.